Below, 14 T cell receptor beta chains from the same sample are listed, as sequenced in a study of breast tumors, draining lymph nodes, adjacent tissues (dated by TCRdb to 2016 to 2018). Library method: multiplex PCR. The reads were generated on an Illumina HiSeq 2000. The public reads were run again by TCRdb, first through fastp at Q25 and then through MiXCR, and only productive beta chains were kept. CDR3 protein sequences are deduplicated, and each keeps its most common genes and DNA. Here the sample has more than 100,000 distinct CDR3 sequences; about 20% occur a single time. Roughly 2.5% of the sample goes to the ten largest clones. Lymph node samples were obtained from the axillary draining lymph nodes of breast cancer patients. Sample: axillary lymph node tissue. The receptor source for this set is a female donor with breast cancer. Some clones in this sample may be carry-over from other donors' samples.

The chain is built from TRBV28 and TRBJ2-2; D ambiguous. Germline V gene sequence: CDR1 MDHEN, CDR2 SYDVKM. The germline V and J ends were trimmed by 3 bases and 0 bases, with 5 bases remaining between them. CDR3 length equals 14 residues. The CDR3, as DNA: TGTGCCAGCAGTTTCGACACGAACACCGGGGAGCTGTTTTTT. It is translated as CASSFDTNTGELFF.

This clonotype occurred many times. The V and J genes are TRBV7-9 and TRBJ2-7, with D possibly being TRBD1 (6 bases). V lost 1 base to trimming and J lost 2 bases, with 12 bases between them. The germline CDR1 and CDR2 sequences are SEHNR and FQNEAQ (reference sequence). This CDR3 contains 15 residues. This CDR3 reads CASSLDDRLAYEQYF. The CDR3 DNA reads as TGTGCCAGCAGCTTAGATGACAGGTTGGCCTACGAGCAGTACTTC.

In its sample, this clonotype was seen many times. The V gene is TRBV20-1, the J gene TRBJ2-5, with TRBD2 matching 8 bases. The germline V gene has CDR1 DFQATT and CDR2 SNEGSKA (reference sequence). V was pared by 3 bases and J by 3 bases, with 6 bases of the junction left unmatched. This CDR3 has 14 residues. CDR3 coding DNA: TGCAGTGCTAGGAAATGGGGACTAGAAGAGACCCAGTACTTC. Translating it yields CSARKWGLEETQYF.

In nucleotides, the CDR3 is TGTGCCAGCAGCGTACGGGACTTGCGGGAGCAGTTCTTC. Translation gives CASSVRDLREQFF. The chain carries TRBV9 and TRBJ2-1; tentatively, D is TRBD2 (6 bases). Per the germline V gene, CDR1 is SGDLS and CDR2 is YYNGEE. The CDR3 totals 13 residues. Deletions cut 1 base from V and 10 bases from J, with 12 bases between.

This clonotype showed up many times. V and J are TRBV7-9 and TRBJ2-3; a possible D gene is TRBD2 (6 bases). Germline assignment: CDR1 SEHNR and CDR2 FQNEAQ (reference sequence). V was cut by 6 bases and J by 0 bases, with 13 bases left in between. The CDR3 is 15 residues long. CDR3 DNA sequence: TGTGCCAGCAGTGGGACTTCCTCTAGCACAGATACGCAGTATTTT. Its translation: CASSGTSSSTDTQYF.

This clonotype was recorded many times. CDR3 loop: CAWSAGTQVTDTQYF. In DNA form, the CDR3 reads TGTGCCTGGAGTGCCGGGACGCAAGTTACAGATACGCAGTATTTT. The chain links TRBV30 to TRBJ2-3; D tentatively fits TRBD1 or TRBD2 (5 bases each). There are 15 residues in the CDR3. Deletions cut 1 base from V and 3 bases from J, with 14 bases between. CDR1 is GTSNPN and CDR2 is SVGIG in the germline V gene (reference sequence).

Comments on this clonotype: This sequence may be a read error, since a much larger clone differs from it by one base. This chain links TRBV20-1 with TRBJ2-3; possibly TRBD2 for D (6 bases). V was clipped by 0 bases and J by 5 bases, with 15 bases between them. The CDR3 spans 15 residues. The V gene's germline CDR1 is DFQATT and CDR2 SNEGSKA (reference sequence). The CDR3 DNA sequence: TGCAGTGCTAGAGATCGAAACAGACTAGGAGATACGCAGTATTTT. Protein: CSARDRNRLGDTQYF.

Regarding this clonotype: A much bigger clone sits one base away, suggesting this may be a read error. The CDR3 end shows no conserved phenylalanine or tryptophan, and so a read error is likely. The chain links TRBV2 to TRBJ1-6; D uncertain. Germline lookup yields CDR1 SNHLY and CDR2 FYNNEI. CDR3 length: 11 residues. The ends were cut back, 3 bases at V and 9 bases at J, with 3 bases in the middle. The CDR3 here is CASSEGSPLHC. The CDR3 DNA is TGTGCCAGCAGTGAGGGTTCACCCCTCCACTGT.

This clonotype showed up many times. This rearrangement joins TRBV27 to TRBJ2-7, with D maybe TRBD1 (6 bases). CDR3 size: 14 residues. With 4 bases removed from V and 1 base from J, the gap between germline ends came to 11 bases. Germline loops: CDR1 MNHEY, CDR2 SMNVEV (reference sequence). CDR3: CASSSQGRSYEQYF. In DNA, the CDR3 is TGTGCCAGCAGTTCACAGGGTAGGTCCTACGAGCAGTACTTC.

This clonotype was seen ten or more times. The chain has TRBV6-4 and TRBJ2-2; D is uncertain. The germline V gene encodes CDR1 MRHNA and CDR2 SNTAGT. V lost 5 bases and J 2 bases, leaving 15 bases between the germline ends. This CDR3 is built from 16 residues. DNA of the CDR3: TGTGCCAGCAGTTACCGATTCACCTTAAACACCGGGGAGCTGTTTTTT. Amino acids: CASSYRFTLNTGELFF.

The chain uses TRBV6-1 and TRBJ2-3; D may be TRBD1 (6 bases). CDR1 is MNHNS, CDR2 SASEGT, per germline. Trimming stripped 6 bases from V and 0 bases from J, with 10 bases between. The CDR3 is made up of 14 amino acids. In DNA, the CDR3 is TGTGCCAGCAGAGTCGGACAGAGCACAGATACGCAGTATTTT. This encodes CASRVGQSTDTQYF.

This clonotype came up a few times. The chain is built from TRBV5-4 and TRBJ2-5; 8 bases align to TRBD1. The V segment lost 4 bases and the J segment 4 bases; nucleotides outside the gene matches: 12. Germline-derived CDR1 and CDR2 are SGHNT and YYREEE (reference sequence). The CDR3 contains 16 residues. The CDR3 nucleotides are TGTGCCAGCAGCCCCCCCGGCGGGACAGGTGGAGAGACCCAGTACTTC. Protein sequence: CASSPPGGTGGETQYF.

This clonotype occurred many times. The chain carries TRBV19 and TRBJ2-1; D is possibly TRBD2 (6 bases). The CDR3 is 17 residues long. V lost 1 base, J lost 0 bases, and 13 bases lay in between. CDR1 and CDR2 (germline): LNHDA, SQIVND (reference sequence). CDR3 nucleotides: TGTGCCAGTAGTATAGGAGGCGGGGCAAGCTCCTACAATGAGCAGTTCTTC. Protein product: CASSIGGGASSYNEQFF.

In this sample, this clonotype turned up many times. The chain has TRBV6-2 or TRBV6-3 and TRBJ2-1; 8 bases fit TRBD2. CDR1 MNHEY and CDR2 SVGEGT come from the germline V gene. CDR3 size: 13 residues. Losses at the gene ends were 6 bases for V and 9 bases for J; bases not matched to a gene: 7. CDR3 DNA: TGTGCCAGCAGCTTAGCGGGACGAAGTGAGCAGTTCTTC. Protein: CASSLAGRSEQFF.